Listed here is a single T cell receptor (beta chain). The record originates from a study of CD8 T cells in Susac syndrome. The authors reverse transcribed roughly 0.5 to 1 ug RNA with random hexamers. MiXCR, run by TCRdb on the immunoSEQ multiplex PCR reads, gives a single entry per CDR3 protein. The repertoire holds some 150,000 distinct CDR3 sequences, with about 94% as singletons. Input material: CD8+ T cells from PBMCs. This clonotype originated in a human donor with multiple sclerosis.

The CDR3 region is CSALGQNHYEQYF. In DNA, the CDR3 is TGCAGTGCTTTGGGACAGAACCACTACGAGCAGTACTTC. The V gene is TRBV20-1, the J gene TRBJ2-7; 7 bases are shared with TRBD1. The CDR3 has 13 residues. The junction had 7 bases not matched to a gene; V was cut back by 5 bases and J by 3 bases. Germline CDR1 is DFQATT and CDR2 is SNEGSKA (reference sequence).